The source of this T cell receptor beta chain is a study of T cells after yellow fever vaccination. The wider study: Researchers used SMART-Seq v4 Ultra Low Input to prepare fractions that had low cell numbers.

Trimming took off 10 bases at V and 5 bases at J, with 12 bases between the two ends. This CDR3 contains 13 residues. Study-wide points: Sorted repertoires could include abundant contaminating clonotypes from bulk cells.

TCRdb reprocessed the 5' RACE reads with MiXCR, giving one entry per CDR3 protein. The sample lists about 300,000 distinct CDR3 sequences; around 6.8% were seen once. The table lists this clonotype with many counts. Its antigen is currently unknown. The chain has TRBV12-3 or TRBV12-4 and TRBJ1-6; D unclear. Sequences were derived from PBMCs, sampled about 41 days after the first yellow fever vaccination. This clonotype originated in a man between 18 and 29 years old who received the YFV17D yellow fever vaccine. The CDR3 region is CATAQGHNSPLHF. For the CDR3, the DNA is TGTGCCACCGCGCAAGGACATAATTCACCCCTCCACTTT.